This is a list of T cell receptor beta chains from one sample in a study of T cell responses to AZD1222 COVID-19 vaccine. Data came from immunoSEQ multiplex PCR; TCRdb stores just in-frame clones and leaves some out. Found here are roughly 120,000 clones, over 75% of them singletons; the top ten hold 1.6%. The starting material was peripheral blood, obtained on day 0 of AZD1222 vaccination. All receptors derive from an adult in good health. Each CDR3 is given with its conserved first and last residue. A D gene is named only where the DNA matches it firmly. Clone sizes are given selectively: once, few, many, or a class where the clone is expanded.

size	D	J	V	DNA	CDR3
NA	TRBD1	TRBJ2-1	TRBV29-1	TGCAGCGTTGGAAGGGGACAGGCATACGAGTACAATGAGCAGTTCTTC	CSVGRGQAYEYNEQFF
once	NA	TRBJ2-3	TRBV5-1	TGCGCCAGCAGCCCGGGGATGGTATCGGCCACAGATACGCAGTATTTT	CASSPGMVSATDTQYF
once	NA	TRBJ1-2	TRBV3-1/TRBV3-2	TGTGCCAGCAGCTCAACCATCCAGATTTGGGCGCAATATGGCTACACCTTC	CASSSTIQIWAQYGYTF
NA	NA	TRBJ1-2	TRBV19	TGTGCCAGTAGTCCATCGACAGGATCTAACTATGGCTACACCTTC	CASSPSTGSNYGYTF
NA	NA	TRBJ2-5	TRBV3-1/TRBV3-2	TGTGCCAGCAGCCAAGCACACAGGACAGAAGAGACCCAGTACTTC	CASSQAHRTEETQYF
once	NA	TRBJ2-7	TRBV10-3	TGTGCCATCAGTAAGACAGAATCCTACGAGCAGTACTTC	CAISKTESYEQYF
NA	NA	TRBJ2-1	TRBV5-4	TGTGCCAGCAGCACCCCACGACGGGGATACAATGAGCAGTTCTTC	CASSTPRRGYNEQFF
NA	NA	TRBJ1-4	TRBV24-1	TGTGCCACCAGCCGTGGGGGAAAACTGTTTTTT	CATSRGGKLFF
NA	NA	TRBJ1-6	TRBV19	TGTGCCAGTAGTATAGGCAGGGAGACTTCACCCCTCCACTTT	CASSIGRETSPLHF
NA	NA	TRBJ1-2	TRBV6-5	TGTGCCAGCAGTTACTGGAGCGACTCTAACTATGGCTACACCTTC	CASSYWSDSNYGYTF
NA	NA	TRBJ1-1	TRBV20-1	TGCAGTGCTAGAGCCGACAGGGAAGCTTTCTTT	CSARADREAFF
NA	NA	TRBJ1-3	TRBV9	TGTGCCAGCAGCGTAGCCGGAAACACCATATATTTT	CASSVAGNTIYF
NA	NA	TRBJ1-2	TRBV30	TGTGCCTGGCGCCTCAAGGCGTCTTATGGCTACACCTTC	CAWRLKASYGYTF
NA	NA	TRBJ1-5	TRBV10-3	TGTGCCATCAGTGAAGGAGGATTCAATCAGCCCCAGCATTTT	CAISEGGFNQPQHF
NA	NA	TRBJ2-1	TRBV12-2	TGTGCAAGTCGCTCCCGAGCTAGCGGGAGGGGCAGCAATGAGCAGTTCTTC	CASRSRASGRGSNEQFF
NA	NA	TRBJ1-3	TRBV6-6	TGTGCCAGCAGTACGAGACAGGCCGCTCGTGGAAACACCATATATTTT	CASSTRQAARGNTIYF
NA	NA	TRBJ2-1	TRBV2	TGTGCCAGCGCGGGACAGCCCCTGGATGAGCAGTTCTTC	CASAGQPLDEQFF
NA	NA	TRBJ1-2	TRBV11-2	TGTGCCAGCAGCTTAGAGTTGTTCTATGGCTACACCTTC	CASSLELFYGYTF
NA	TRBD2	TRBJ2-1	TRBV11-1	TGTGCCAGCAGCTTAGGGTGGGCTAGCGGATACAATGAGCAGTTCTTC	CASSLGWASGYNEQFF
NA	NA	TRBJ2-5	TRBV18	TGTGCCAGCTCACCGGACAGCCTTACGTCTATTGCCCAGTACTTC	CASSPDSLTSIAQYF
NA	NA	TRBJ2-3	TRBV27	TGTGCCAGCAGTTGGGGGGGCACAGATACGCAGTATTTT	CASSWGGTDTQYF
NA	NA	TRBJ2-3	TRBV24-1	TGTGCCGCGAGGCCCAGAAACACAGATACGCAGTATTTT	CAARPRNTDTQYF
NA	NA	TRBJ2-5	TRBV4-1	TGCGCCAGCAGCCAAGAGGGTGAGGGAGCCGACGCGAAGACCCAGTACTTC	CASSQEGEGADAKTQYF
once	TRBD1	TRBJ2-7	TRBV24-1	TGTGCCACCAGTGAGACCGGGACAGGGTCCTCCTACGAGCAGTACTTC	CATSETGTGSSYEQYF
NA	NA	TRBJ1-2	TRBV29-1	TGCAGCGTTGAAGCCACCTCTAACTATGGCTACACCTTC	CSVEATSNYGYTF
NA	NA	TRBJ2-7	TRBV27	TGTGCCAGCAAGGGGAGCCGGAGTTGGGGCTCCGAGCAGTACTTC	CASKGSRSWGSEQYF
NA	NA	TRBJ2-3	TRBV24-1	TGTGCCACCCGCCCTGGGGCGAGCACAGATACGCAGTATTTT	CATRPGASTDTQYF
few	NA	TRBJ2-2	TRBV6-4	TGTGCCAGCAGTGAAGGGGACACCGGGGAGCTGTTTTTT	CASSEGDTGELFF
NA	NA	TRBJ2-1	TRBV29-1	TGCAGCGTCGTTGGGATCACCAATGAGCAGTTCTTC	CSVVGITNEQFF
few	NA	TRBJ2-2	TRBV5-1	TGCGCCAGCAGGGAGGGGGCGAACACCGGGGAGCTGTTTTTT	CASREGANTGELFF
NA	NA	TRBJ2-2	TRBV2	TGTGCCAGCAGCCCAGGGACCAACACCGGGGAGCTGTTTTTT	CASSPGTNTGELFF
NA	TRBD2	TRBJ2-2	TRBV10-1	TGCGCCAGCAGTGAGACGGGACTAGCGGGGTCCCGGACCGGGGAGCTGTTTTTT	CASSETGLAGSRTGELFF
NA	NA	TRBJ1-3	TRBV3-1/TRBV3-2	TGTGCCAGCAGCCGCAACGGGGCGGCAGACTCTGGAAACACCATATATTTT	CASSRNGAADSGNTIYF
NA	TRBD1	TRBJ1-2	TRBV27	TGTGCCAGCAGTTTTCAGGGGGCAAGGTATGGCTACACCTTC	CASSFQGARYGYTF
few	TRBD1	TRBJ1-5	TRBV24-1	TGTGCCACCAGTGGCAGGGGGCAAGATCAGCCCCAGCATTTT	CATSGRGQDQPQHF
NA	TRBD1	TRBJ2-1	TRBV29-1	TGCAGCGTCCGACAGGGTTACAATGAGCAGTTCTTC	CSVRQGYNEQFF
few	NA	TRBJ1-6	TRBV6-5	TGTGCCAGCAGAAGACAGGCCTATAATTCACCCCTCCACTTT	CASRRQAYNSPLHF
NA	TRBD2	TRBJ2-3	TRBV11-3	TGTGCCAGCAGCTTAGACGTCCTAGCGGGAGGTCGGGTAAGGACAGATACGCAGTATTTT	CASSLDVLAGGRVRTDTQYF
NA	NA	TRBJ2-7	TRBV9	TGTGCCAGCAGCGCAGGCTTTGGTTACGAGCAGTACTTC	CASSAGFGYEQYF
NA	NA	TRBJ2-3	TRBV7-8	TGTGCCAGCAGCTTAGTTCGCAGGAAAACAGATACGCAGTATTTT	CASSLVRRKTDTQYF